This T cell receptor (beta chain) came from a study of cytomegalovirus exposure and HLA in healthy donors. In the study overall: The 110 or so validation repertoires, a later analysis reported, used the same platform as the 666 first-cohort repertoires. Broader study findings: In vitro data verified a few CMV-associated chains as specific for CMV antigens.

Produced via immunoSEQ multiplex PCR; TCRdb's table is partial and in-frame only. The sample gives more than 85,000 clones, 88% of which show up once; approximately 2% is in the top ten. On this clone itself: What it binds is unknown.

CDR1 and CDR2 (germline): MNHNS, SASEGT. V lost 5 bases and J lost 1; bases outside the gene matches: 4. CDR3 length equals 14 residues. This receptor was taken from a woman between 18 and 29 years old in good health and CMV-seronegative. The source material was PBMCs. The chain has TRBV6-1 and TRBJ1-1; TRBD1 agrees at 7 bases. The CDR3 here is CASSKQGRNTEAFF. For the CDR3, the DNA is TGTGCCAGCAGTAAACAGGGGAGGAACACTGAAGCTTTCTTT.